Below are 20 T cell receptor beta chains sequenced from a single sample in a study of blood T cell repertoires in COVID-19. TCRdb keeps only in-frame clones here, not all; method: immunoSEQ multiplex PCR. Of roughly 400,000 clones listed, around 87% are singletons. The sample was peripheral blood. All receptors come from a woman aged 55-69 years with COVID-19, enrolled during active disease.

This clone appeared a single time. The rearrangement uses TRBV19 and TRBJ1-1, with TRBD1 as a possible D gene (5 bases). This CDR3 contains 15 residues. V was clipped by 5 bases and J by 6 bases, with 19 bases between them. Germline CDR1 reads LNHDA; CDR2 reads SQIVND (reference sequence). The CDR3 DNA reads as TGTGCCAGTAGTGCGGGGGACGCAGGGACCCCTGAAGCTTTCTTT. Its protein is CASSAGDAGTPEAFF.

CDR3: CASQGARNTEAFF. CDR3 DNA: TGCGCCAGCCAGGGGGCTCGGAACACTGAAGCTTTCTTT. V gene TRBV4-1 combines with J gene TRBJ1-1; 8 bases agree with TRBD1. The ends lost 8 bases at V and 1 base at J; junction bases unmatched: 3. The germline gives CDR1 MGHRA, CDR2 YSYEKL. This CDR3 is 13 amino acids long.

The chain joins TRBV18 to TRBJ1-1, with 7 bases fitting TRBD1. Germline trimming cut 3 bases from V and 1 base from J; bases unmatched to any gene: 8. The CDR3 spans 16 residues. Germline CDR1 and CDR2: KGHSH and LQKENI. CDR3 in DNA: TGTGCCAGCTCACCGCTTCTCAGGGGGACGAACACTGAAGCTTTCTTT. Protein sequence: CASSPLLRGTNTEAFF. The whole variable domain, filled in from reference TRBV18 and TRBJ1-1, reads NAGVMQNPRHLVRRRGQEARLRCSPMKGHSHVYWYRQLPEEGLKFMVYLQKENIIDESGMPKERFSAEFPKEGPSILRIQQVVRGDSAAYFCASSPLLRGTNTEAFFGQGTRLTVV.

This sequence joins TRBV6-5 and TRBJ1-2, with D unresolved. From germline, CDR1 is MNHEY and CDR2 SVGAGI. CDR3 length: 14 residues. V lost 6 bases to trimming and J lost 1 base, with 12 bases between them. Here the CDR3 reads CASRYRTDNYGYTF. The CDR3 DNA reads TGTGCCAGCAGGTATCGCACAGATAACTATGGCTACACCTTC.

The chain links TRBV29-1 to TRBJ1-2; tentative D call: TRBD1 (6 bases). Trimming took 0 bases from V and 0 from J, leaving 14 bases between them. This CDR3 is 16 amino acids long. CDR1 is SQVTM, CDR2 ANQGSEA, per germline. The CDR3 region has the DNA TGCAGCGTTGAAGAAATTGGACGGACAGCTAACTATGGCTACACCTTC. It encodes CSVEEIGRTANYGYTF.

V is TRBV14 and J is TRBJ2-3; perhaps TRBD2 as D (7 bases). CDR3 length: 15 amino acids. The germline V gene encodes CDR1 SGHDN and CDR2 FVKESK. V was shortened by 4 bases and J by 6 bases, with 17 bases between the two germline ends. CDR3 nucleotides: TGTGCCAGCAGCCCTCAACTAGGGGGGGTGGATACGCAGTATTTT. Translating it yields CASSPQLGGVDTQYF.

The genes are TRBV18 and TRBJ2-2, with no clear D. Trimming pared 2 bases from V and 7 bases from J, leaving 17 bases between. The CDR3 length is 16 residues. The germline V gene has CDR1 KGHSH and CDR2 LQKENI. The CDR3 bases are TGTGCCAGCTCACCAGGGTCTTCCCGCGGCGGCGGGGAGCTGTTTTTT. This encodes CASSPGSSRGGGELFF. The full variable domain, in which reference TRBV18 and TRBJ2-2 provide the parts outside the CDR3, is NAGVMQNPRHLVRRRGQEARLRCSPMKGHSHVYWYRQLPEEGLKFMVYLQKENIIDESGMPKERFSAEFPKEGPSILRIQQVVRGDSAAYFCASSPGSSRGGGELFFGEGSRLTVL.

This chain uses TRBV5-1 with TRBJ2-6; D uncertain. V dropped 3 bases and J dropped 0 bases, with 10 bases sitting between them. The CDR3 loop spans 16 amino acids. CDR1 is SGHRS, CDR2 YFSETQ, per germline. CDR3 region: CASSYGAVSGANVLTF. In DNA, the CDR3 is TGCGCCAGCAGCTACGGCGCGGTCTCTGGGGCCAACGTCCTGACTTTC.

The CDR3 nucleotides read TGTGCCAGTAGTATAGTCAACGGAGCCTACGAGCAGTACTTC. Translation: CASSIVNGAYEQYF. V is TRBV19 and J is TRBJ2-7, with D uncertain. This CDR3 comprises 14 residues. Trimming removed 1 base at V and 2 bases at J, with 9 bases between. Germline CDR1 LNHDA, CDR2 SQIVND (reference sequence).

In this sample, this clone turned up once. The gene calls are TRBV5-1 and TRBJ1-1; a weak D match, TRBD1 (5 bases). The V end was cut by 0 bases, the J end by 7 bases, with 10 bases between. From germline, CDR1 is SGHRS and CDR2 YFSETQ. CDR3 length: 13 residues. As DNA, the CDR3 is TGCGCCAGCAGCTTGGCTGGGGGGAATGAAGCTTTCTTT. Amino acids: CASSLAGGNEAFF. Using reference TRBV5-1 and TRBJ1-1 for the parts outside the CDR3, the full variable domain is KAGVTQTPRYLIKTRGQQVTLSCSPISGHRSVSWYQQTPGQGLQFLFEYFSETQRNKGNFPGRFSGRQFSNSRSEMNVSTLELGDSALYLCASSLAGGNEAFFGQGTRLTVV.

This clone was picked up one time. The genes are TRBV14 and TRBJ2-2, with D possibly TRBD1 on 6 matching bases. Germline CDR1 SGHDN, CDR2 FVKESK. This CDR3 comprises 14 residues. V lost 8 bases and J lost 2, with 12 bases in between. This chain's CDR3 is CASARGSNTGELFF. CDR3 nucleotides: TGTGCCAGCGCAAGGGGGTCAAACACCGGGGAGCTGTTTTTT. Full variable domain (missing parts from reference TRBV14 and TRBJ2-2): EAGVTQFPSHSVIEKGQTVTLRCDPISGHDNLYWYRRVMGKEIKFLLHFVKESKQDESGMPNNRFLAERTGGTYSTLKVQPAELEDSGVYFCASARGSNTGELFFGEGSRLTVL.

The J gene is TRBJ1-1, the V gene TRBV6-5, with D maybe TRBD1 (5 bases). In germline, CDR1 is MNHEY, CDR2 SVGAGI. V was cut by 4 bases and J by 7 bases, with 19 bases left in between. CDR3 length equals 15 residues. The CDR3 reads CASSSPTGRVSEAFF. The CDR3 DNA sequence: TGTGCCAGCAGTTCCCCCACAGGAAGAGTGAGTGAAGCTTTCTTT.

The J gene is TRBJ2-2, the V gene TRBV2; D not resolved. The CDR3 extends over 13 amino acids. Germline V gene data show CDR1 as SNHLY and CDR2 as FYNNEI. V lost 6 bases to trimming and J lost 5 bases, with 10 bases between them. This CDR3 reads CASRPAGTGELFF. The DNA of the CDR3 is TGTGCCAGCAGGCCCGCAGGTACCGGGGAGCTGTTTTTT.

The chain carries TRBV9 and TRBJ2-2; no clear D. CDR3 length equals 13 residues. V lost 0 bases to trimming and J lost 6 bases, with 6 bases between them. Germline assignment: CDR1 SGDLS and CDR2 YYNGEE. CDR3 in amino acids: CASSVVYPGELFF. Written as DNA, the CDR3 is TGTGCCAGCAGCGTAGTTTATCCCGGGGAGCTGTTTTTT.

The rearrangement uses TRBV7-6 and TRBJ2-7; TRBD2 matches 12 bases. CDR1 and CDR2 (germline): SGHVS, FNYEAQ. The V gene end was trimmed by 4 bases and the J gene end by 4 bases; junction bases not matched to a gene: 5. CDR3 length: 15 residues. This chain's CDR3 is CASSSSTSGGYEQYF. CDR3 sequence (DNA): TGTGCCAGCAGCTCCTCGACTAGCGGGGGTTACGAGCAGTACTTC. The variable domain in full, with the rest retrieved from reference TRBV7-6 and TRBJ2-7, is GAGVSQSPRYKVTKRGQDVALRCDPISGHVSLYWYRQALGQGPEFLTYFNYEAQQDKSGLPNDRFSAERPEGSISTLTIQRTEQRDSAMYRCASSSSTSGGYEQYFGPGTRLTVT.

V and J are TRBV4-1 and TRBJ1-2, with TRBD1 matching 8 bases. The J segment lost 4 bases and the V segment lost 5 bases, leaving 9 bases of the junction unmatched. Germline lookup yields CDR1 MGHRA and CDR2 YSYEKL. The CDR3 runs to 15 residues. CDR3 amino acids: CASSAWDRSVYGYTF. The CDR3 nucleotides are TGCGCCAGCAGCGCCTGGGACAGGTCGGTCTATGGCTACACCTTC.

The V and J genes are TRBV5-1 and TRBJ2-7; 12 bases align to TRBD2. The CDR3 spans 15 residues. Germline V gene lookup returns CDR1 SGHRS and CDR2 YFSETQ. With 5 bases clipped from V and 2 bases from J, the junction kept 5 bases outside the gene matches. DNA of the CDR3: TGCGCCAGCAGTTTCACTAGCGGGGGGCCCTACGAGCAGTACTTC. Its translation: CASSFTSGGPYEQYF.

This clone appeared once. V and J are TRBV5-4 and TRBJ2-3, with 8 positions matching TRBD2. The CDR3 consists of 14 residues. V lost 4 bases and J lost 0; bases outside the gene matches: 1. The germline gives CDR1 SGHNT, CDR2 YYREEE (reference sequence). The CDR3 region has the DNA TGTGCCAGCAGCCAGCGGGGGAGCACAGATACGCAGTATTTT. It is translated as CASSQRGSTDTQYF.

As regards this clone: The junction departs from the called germline gene at one end, perhaps through a read error. The chain recombines TRBV7-7 with TRBJ2-1, with TRBD2 matching 11 bases. Germline loops: CDR1 SSHAT, CDR2 FNYEAQ (reference sequence). The CDR3 sequence is 15 residues long. This CDR3 is CASSLLAGAFDEQFF. The CDR3 DNA sequence: TGTGCTAGCAGCTTACTAGCGGGGGCTTTCGATGAGCAGTTCTTC.

The V gene is TRBV19, the J gene TRBJ1-4, with no clear D. The CDR3 has 17 residues. CDR1 is LNHDA, CDR2 SQIVND, per germline (reference sequence). Deletions cut 4 bases from V and 1 base from J, with 16 bases between. The CDR3 DNA is TGTGCCAGTAGTACCACCTCCCTTAGAATAACTAATGAAAAACTGTTTTTT. This translates into CASSTTSLRITNEKLFF.